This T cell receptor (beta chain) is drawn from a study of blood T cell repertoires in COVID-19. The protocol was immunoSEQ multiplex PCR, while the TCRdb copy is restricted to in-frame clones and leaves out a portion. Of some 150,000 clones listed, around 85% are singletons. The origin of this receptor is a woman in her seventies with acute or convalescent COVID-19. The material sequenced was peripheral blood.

Here the CDR3 reads CASSSGQATAPYGYTF. CDR3 bases: TGCGCCAGCAGCTCTGGACAGGCGACTGCTCCCTATGGCTACACCTTC. The chain joins TRBV5-1 to TRBJ1-2; the match to TRBD1 covers 7 bases. Germline-derived CDR1 and CDR2 are SGHRS and YFSETQ. CDR3 length: 16 amino acids. After removal of 3 bases from V and 4 bases from J, the junction contained 12 bases not matched to a gene.